This is a list of T cell receptor beta chains from one sample in a study of blood T cell repertoires in COVID-19. The protocol was immunoSEQ multiplex PCR, while the TCRdb copy is restricted to in-frame clones and leaves out a portion. The sample includes over 50,000 clones, roughly 84% of them seen just once. Sequenced: peripheral blood. The receptor set was obtained from a man aged 45-65 years with active COVID-19. CDR3s include the opening cysteine and the closing phenylalanine or tryptophan. The order of the fields is clone size, V gene, CDR3 length, D gene, J gene, CDR3 DNA, CDR3 protein. The D gene is left open where the match is weak. Clone sizes are given selectively: once, few, many, or a class where the clone is expanded.

clone_size: .; v_call: TRBV6-5; cdr3_length: 15; d_call: TRBD1; j_call: TRBJ2-7; cdr3_nt: TGTGCCAGCAGGAGACAGGGATTAGGTTCCTACGAGCAGTACTTC; cdr3_aa: CASRRQGLGSYEQYF
clone_size: .; v_call: TRBV11-2; cdr3_length: 13; d_call: .; j_call: TRBJ1-2; cdr3_nt: TGTGCCAGCAGCTTAGACAGGTTAGACGGCTACACCTTC; cdr3_aa: CASSLDRLDGYTF
clone_size: .; v_call: TRBV19; cdr3_length: 15; d_call: TRBD1; j_call: TRBJ2-2; cdr3_nt: TGTGCCAGTAGTCGGGGACAGGGAAGGACCGGGGAGCTGTTTTTT; cdr3_aa: CASSRGQGRTGELFF
clone_size: .; v_call: TRBV18; cdr3_length: 17; d_call: .; j_call: TRBJ2-3; cdr3_nt: TGTGCCAGCTCACCTGGGCACGGCGAGCGGAACACAGATACGCAGTATTTT; cdr3_aa: CASSPGHGERNTDTQYF
clone_size: .; v_call: TRBV28; cdr3_length: 11; d_call: .; j_call: TRBJ2-1; cdr3_nt: TGTGCCAGCAGTCCTAGTAATGAGCAGTTCTTC; cdr3_aa: CASSPSNEQFF
clone_size: .; v_call: TRBV5-6; cdr3_length: 15; d_call: .; j_call: TRBJ1-1; cdr3_nt: TGTGCCAGCAGCTTGGCCAAGGCCGGGAGGACTGAAGCTTTCTTT; cdr3_aa: CASSLAKAGRTEAFF
clone_size: once; v_call: TRBV24-1; cdr3_length: 13; d_call: .; j_call: TRBJ2-7; cdr3_nt: TGTGCCACCAGTGATTTTGGCAGCTACGAGCAGTACTTC; cdr3_aa: CATSDFGSYEQYF
clone_size: .; v_call: TRBV15; cdr3_length: 13; d_call: .; j_call: TRBJ1-2; cdr3_nt: TGTGCCACCAGCAGAGATTACAGCATAGGCTACACCTTC; cdr3_aa: CATSRDYSIGYTF
clone_size: .; v_call: TRBV6-6; cdr3_length: 15; d_call: TRBD2; j_call: TRBJ2-7; cdr3_nt: TGTGCCAGCAGTTATGGGGGAAGCGGGAGGGGCGAGCAGTACTTC; cdr3_aa: CASSYGGSGRGEQYF
clone_size: .; v_call: TRBV7-8; cdr3_length: 15; d_call: TRBD2; j_call: TRBJ2-7; cdr3_nt: TGTGCCAGCAGCCTCACTAGCGGGGTTAAGAGGGAGCAGTACTTC; cdr3_aa: CASSLTSGVKREQYF
clone_size: .; v_call: TRBV6-5; cdr3_length: 13; d_call: .; j_call: TRBJ1-2; cdr3_nt: TGTGCCAGCACCAAGGGCAGGGTACTTGGCTACACCTTC; cdr3_aa: CASTKGRVLGYTF
clone_size: .; v_call: TRBV6-2/TRBV6-3; cdr3_length: 14; d_call: .; j_call: TRBJ2-7; cdr3_nt: TGTGCCAGCAGTTATAGCGCAACTAGCAGCGAGCAGTACTTC; cdr3_aa: CASSYSATSSEQYF
clone_size: .; v_call: TRBV13; cdr3_length: 13; d_call: .; j_call: TRBJ1-5; cdr3_nt: TGTGCCAGCAGCTTACGTCCGAATCAGCCCCAGCATTTT; cdr3_aa: CASSLRPNQPQHF
clone_size: .; v_call: TRBV4-2; cdr3_length: 15; d_call: TRBD2; j_call: TRBJ2-7; cdr3_nt: TGTGCCAGCAGCCAAGATCTAGCGGGAGTATTCGAGCAGTACTTC; cdr3_aa: CASSQDLAGVFEQYF
clone_size: .; v_call: TRBV7-3; cdr3_length: 15; d_call: TRBD1; j_call: TRBJ1-1; cdr3_nt: TGTGCCAGCAGCCCGGGACAGGGGCGACCAGCTGAAGCTTTCTTT; cdr3_aa: CASSPGQGRPAEAFF
clone_size: .; v_call: TRBV7-9; cdr3_length: 15; d_call: .; j_call: TRBJ1-4; cdr3_nt: TGTGCCAGCAGCTTAGAACGGACTGCTAATGAAAAACTGTTTTTT; cdr3_aa: CASSLERTANEKLFF
clone_size: .; v_call: TRBV5-1; cdr3_length: 11; d_call: .; j_call: TRBJ2-5; cdr3_nt: TGCGCCAGCAGCTTGCTGGAGACCCAGTACTTC; cdr3_aa: CASSLLETQYF
clone_size: .; v_call: TRBV29-1; cdr3_length: 13; d_call: .; j_call: TRBJ1-5; cdr3_nt: TGCAGCGTTGGGGAGGGGCAGGGTCAGCCCCAGCATTTT; cdr3_aa: CSVGEGQGQPQHF
clone_size: few; v_call: TRBV5-6; cdr3_length: 12; d_call: .; j_call: TRBJ1-5; cdr3_nt: TGTGCCAGCAGCTTGCAGTTTCAGCCCCAGCATTTT; cdr3_aa: CASSLQFQPQHF
clone_size: .; v_call: TRBV30; cdr3_length: 16; d_call: TRBD1; j_call: TRBJ1-4; cdr3_nt: TGTGCCTGGAGTCGGAAGGGGACAGCTACTAATGAAAAACTGTTTTTT; cdr3_aa: CAWSRKGTATNEKLFF
clone_size: .; v_call: TRBV30; cdr3_length: 16; d_call: TRBD2; j_call: TRBJ2-3; cdr3_nt: TGTGCCTGGAGTGTATTGTTAGCGGGGTACACAGATACGCAGTATTTT; cdr3_aa: CAWSVLLAGYTDTQYF
clone_size: .; v_call: TRBV19; cdr3_length: 14; d_call: TRBD1; j_call: TRBJ1-6; cdr3_nt: TGTGCCAGTACCACGGGACAGAATAATTCACCCCTCCACTTT; cdr3_aa: CASTTGQNNSPLHF
clone_size: .; v_call: TRBV19; cdr3_length: 13; d_call: .; j_call: TRBJ1-2; cdr3_nt: TGTGCCAGTAGTGTCGGAAGGGGGTATGGCTACACCTTC; cdr3_aa: CASSVGRGYGYTF
clone_size: .; v_call: TRBV19; cdr3_length: 13; d_call: TRBD1; j_call: TRBJ1-5; cdr3_nt: TGTGCTACCAGCGGACAGGGAGTACAGCCCCAGCATTTT; cdr3_aa: CATSGQGVQPQHF